The rows below give T cell receptor beta chains drawn from one sample of a study of CD8 T cells in Susac syndrome. TCRdb re-called the immunoSEQ multiplex PCR reads through MiXCR, storing one row per CDR3 protein. The table shows some 110,000 distinct CDR3 sequences, with just under 95% occurring only once. Sequencing was done on a sample of CD4+ T cells from PBMCs. Source of these receptors: a human donor with multiple sclerosis. Both conserved end residues are part of each CDR3. The D gene is left open where the match is weak. Some rows mark clone size as missing; the rest say once, few, many or name a class of expanded clone.

once	TRBV14	TRBJ1-2	TRBD1	CASSQVQGQIYGYTF	TGTGCCAGCAGCCAAGTCCAGGGACAGATCTATGGCTACACCTTC
-	TRBV5-6	TRBJ1-2	TRBD1	CASSSAGTGVYGYTF	TGTGCCAGCAGCTCCGCCGGGACAGGGGTTTATGGCTACACCTTC
-	TRBV5-1	TRBJ1-2	TRBD1	CASSHRTPGQGYYGYTF	TGCGCCAGCAGCCATCGTACGCCGGGACAGGGATACTATGGCTACACCTTC
-	TRBV25-1	TRBJ2-7	-	CASSQTDHYEQYF	TGTGCCAGCAGTCAAACGGACCACTACGAGCAGTACTTC
-	TRBV28	TRBJ2-2	TRBD1	CASSRSGQLNTGELFF	TGTGCCAGCAGTAGATCGGGACAGCTTAACACCGGGGAGCTGTTTTTT
-	TRBV7-2	TRBJ2-2	-	CASSPYRGGTGELFF	TGTGCCAGCAGCCCTTACAGGGGAGGCACCGGGGAGCTGTTTTTT
-	TRBV20-1	TRBJ2-6	-	CSAAHVPGANVLTF	TGCAGTGCTGCCCACGTTCCTGGGGCCAACGTCCTGACTTTC
once	TRBV7-8	TRBJ1-1	-	CASSTRQVTEAFF	TGTGCCAGCAGCACTCGACAGGTCACTGAAGCTTTCTTT
-	TRBV7-9	TRBJ2-7	-	CASGVYEQYF	TGTGCCAGCGGGGTGTACGAGCAGTACTTC
-	TRBV18	TRBJ1-1	-	CASSPGAELPEAFF	TGTGCCAGCTCACCAGGAGCTGAACTGCCTGAAGCTTTCTTT
few	TRBV2	TRBJ2-7	TRBD1	CASTRDRGSYEQYF	TGTGCCAGCACCCGGGACAGGGGGTCTTACGAGCAGTACTTC
-	TRBV12-5	TRBJ1-1	TRBD1	CASQRRGQNTEAFF	TGTGCTAGCCAGCGAAGGGGGCAAAACACTGAAGCTTTCTTT
-	TRBV23-1	TRBJ1-2	TRBD1	CASSQPLGQGCYGYTF	TGCGCCAGCAGTCAACCCCTAGGACAGGGTTGTTATGGCTACACCTTC
-	TRBV29-1	TRBJ1-2	-	CSVGGPYYGYTF	TGCAGCGTTGGGGGGCCCTACTATGGCTACACCTTC
few	TRBV7-2	TRBJ1-1	-	CASSSRGGSEAFF	TGTGCCAGCAGCTCGCGGGGGGGGTCCGAAGCTTTCTTT
-	TRBV29-1	TRBJ1-2	TRBD1	CSVGSTGVGYTF	TGCAGCGTTGGCAGTACAGGGGTGGGCTACACCTTC
-	TRBV4-3	TRBJ2-5	TRBD2	CASSPTWRAGETQYF	TGCGCCAGCAGCCCTACCTGGCGAGCGGGGGAGACCCAGTACTTC
-	TRBV30	TRBJ1-6	TRBD1	CAWSRIFGTGGYSPLHF	TGTGCCTGGAGCCGGATTTTCGGGACAGGGGGTTATTCACCCCTCCACTTT
-	TRBV7-2	TRBJ2-3	-	CASSFGPYTDTQYF	TGTGCCAGCAGCTTTGGGCCTTACACAGATACGCAGTATTTT
-	TRBV5-6	TRBJ1-2	-	CASSRRQVNYGYTF	TGTGCCAGCAGCCGAAGACAGGTTAACTATGGCTACACCTTC
-	TRBV6-5	TRBJ1-2	-	CASSSRGAGYTF	TGTGCCAGCAGTAGTAGAGGGGCTGGCTACACCTTC
-	TRBV9	TRBJ1-6	TRBD1	CASSVGDRGDSPLHF	TGTGCCAGCAGCGTAGGGGACAGGGGAGATTCACCCCTCCACTTT
-	TRBV9	TRBJ2-5	-	CASSVGIRERETQYF	TGTGCCAGCAGCGTAGGAATCAGGGAAAGAGAGACCCAGTACTTC
few	TRBV25-1	TRBJ2-7	TRBD1	CASSRGTGKSYEQYF	TGTGCCAGCAGTCGGGGGACAGGAAAATCCTACGAGCAGTACTTC
once	TRBV20-1	TRBJ1-4	-	CSPFDTRASEKLFF	TGCAGTCCTTTCGACACTAGAGCGTCAGAAAAACTGTTTTTT
-	TRBV18	TRBJ1-1	-	CASSPEIKGTEAFF	TGTGCCAGCTCCCCGGAGATTAAGGGCACTGAAGCTTTCTTT
-	TRBV4-2	TRBJ2-6	-	CASSQASSAGSGANVLTF	TGTGCCAGCAGCCAAGCCTCCTCTGCGGGGTCTGGGGCCAACGTCCTGACTTTC
-	TRBV7-9	TRBJ1-1	TRBD1	CASSFQGDGSGAFF	TGTGCCAGCAGCTTTCAGGGGGATGGCAGTGGAGCTTTCTTT
-	TRBV10-3	TRBJ2-1	TRBD1	CAITGQGSGGEQFF	TGTGCCATCACCGGACAGGGGAGCGGTGGTGAGCAGTTCTTC
once	TRBV2	TRBJ2-3	-	CASRRDSTDTQYF	TGTGCCAGCAGGAGGGACAGCACAGATACGCAGTATTTT
-	TRBV7-2	TRBJ1-4	-	CASSFRKGRLEKLFF	TGTGCCAGCAGCTTCCGAAAGGGACGGCTTGAAAAACTGTTTTTT
once	TRBV20-1	TRBJ1-5	-	CSASGAGAGNQPQHF	TGCAGTGCTAGTGGGGCTGGGGCCGGCAATCAGCCCCAGCATTTT
-	TRBV3-1	TRBJ2-5	TRBD2	CASSQGSSGTQETQYF	TGTGCCAGCAGCCAAGGCTCTAGCGGGACACAAGAGACCCAGTACTTC
-	TRBV6-1	TRBJ1-2	-	CASTLDSGYTF	TGTGCCAGCACCTTGGACAGCGGCTACACCTTC
once	TRBV5-1	TRBJ2-1	-	CASSLGPIIVNNEQFF	TGCGCCAGCAGCCTGGGGCCGATTATAGTAAACAATGAGCAGTTCTTC
-	TRBV27	TRBJ1-1	-	CASSFMGARSEAFF	TGTGCCAGCAGTTTTATGGGGGCTCGGAGTGAAGCTTTCTTT
few	TRBV7-2	TRBJ1-5	-	CASSPGGGSNQPQHF	TGTGCCAGCAGCCCCGGTGGGGGCAGCAATCAGCCCCAGCATTTT
-	TRBV4-3	TRBJ2-5	TRBD1	CASSQDRTGGAQYF	TGCGCCAGCAGCCAAGATAGGACAGGGGGCGCCCAGTACTTC
-	TRBV12-3/TRBV12-4	TRBJ1-6	-	CASSFGGRTNNSPLHF	TGTGCCAGCAGTTTTGGAGGCCGAACTAATAATTCACCCCTCCACTTT
-	TRBV10-2	TRBJ1-1	-	CASSAQGLTEAFF	TGCGCCAGCAGTGCACAGGGATTAACTGAAGCTTTCTTT
-	TRBV7-9	TRBJ2-2	-	CASSLYGVDTGELFF	TGTGCCAGCAGCTTATATGGGGTCGACACCGGGGAGCTGTTTTTT
-	TRBV20-1	TRBJ2-5	TRBD2	CRGGTSGQETQYF	TGCAGGGGCGGGACTAGCGGACAAGAGACCCAGTACTTC
-	TRBV29-1	TRBJ2-2	-	CSVEDMASGLFF	TGCAGCGTTGAAGATATGGCCAGCGGGCTGTTTTTT
-	TRBV4-1	TRBJ1-2	TRBD1	CASSQDPGQGLSGYTF	TGCGCCAGCAGCCAGGACCCGGGACAGGGATTAAGCGGCTACACCTTC
-	TRBV19	TRBJ2-6	-	CASFESGANVLTF	TGTGCCAGTTTCGAGAGTGGGGCCAACGTCCTGACTTTC
-	TRBV12-3/TRBV12-4	TRBJ1-6	-	CASRGLGALHF	TGTGCCAGCAGGGGACTCGGGGCCCTCCACTTT
-	TRBV12-3/TRBV12-4	TRBJ2-7	TRBD1	CASSQRTGTYEQYF	TGTGCCAGCAGTCAGAGGACAGGGACCTACGAGCAGTACTTC
-	TRBV2	TRBJ1-1	-	CASRANLGTEAFF	TGTGCCAGCAGGGCCAATTTGGGCACTGAAGCTTTCTTT
-	TRBV4-2	TRBJ2-2	-	CASSFRSDSATGELFF	TGTGCCAGCAGCTTTCGATCCGACTCGGCCACCGGGGAGCTGTTTTTT
-	TRBV3-1	TRBJ1-1	-	CASSPRQASPTEAFF	TGTGCCAGCAGCCCTAGACAGGCGTCACCCACTGAAGCTTTCTTT